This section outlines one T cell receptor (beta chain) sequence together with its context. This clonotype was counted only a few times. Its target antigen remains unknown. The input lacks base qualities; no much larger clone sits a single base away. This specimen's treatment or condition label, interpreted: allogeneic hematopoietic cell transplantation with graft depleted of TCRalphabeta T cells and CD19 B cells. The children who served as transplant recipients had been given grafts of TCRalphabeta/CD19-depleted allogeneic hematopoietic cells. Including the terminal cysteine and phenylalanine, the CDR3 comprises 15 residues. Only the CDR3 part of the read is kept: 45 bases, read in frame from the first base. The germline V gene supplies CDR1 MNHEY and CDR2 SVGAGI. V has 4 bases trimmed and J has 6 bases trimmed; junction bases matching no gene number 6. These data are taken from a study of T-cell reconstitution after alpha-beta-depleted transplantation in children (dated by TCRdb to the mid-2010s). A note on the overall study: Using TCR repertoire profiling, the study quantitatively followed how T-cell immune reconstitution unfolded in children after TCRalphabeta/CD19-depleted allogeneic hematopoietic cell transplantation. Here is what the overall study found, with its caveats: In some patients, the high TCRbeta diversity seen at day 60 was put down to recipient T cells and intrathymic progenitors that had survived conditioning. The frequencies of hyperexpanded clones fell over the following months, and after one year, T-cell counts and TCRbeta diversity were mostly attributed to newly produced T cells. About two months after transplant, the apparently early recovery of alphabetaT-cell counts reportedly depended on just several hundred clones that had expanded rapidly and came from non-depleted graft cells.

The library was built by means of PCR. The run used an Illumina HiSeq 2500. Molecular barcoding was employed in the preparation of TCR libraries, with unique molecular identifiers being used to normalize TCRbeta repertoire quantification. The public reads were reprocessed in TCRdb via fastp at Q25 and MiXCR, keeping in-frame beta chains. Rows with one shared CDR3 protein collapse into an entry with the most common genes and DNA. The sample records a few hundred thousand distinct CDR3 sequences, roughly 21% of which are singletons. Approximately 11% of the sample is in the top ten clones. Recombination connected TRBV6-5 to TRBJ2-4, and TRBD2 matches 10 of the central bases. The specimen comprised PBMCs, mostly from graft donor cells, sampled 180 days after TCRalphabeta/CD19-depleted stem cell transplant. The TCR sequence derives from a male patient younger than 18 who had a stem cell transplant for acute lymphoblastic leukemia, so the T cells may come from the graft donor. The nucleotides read TGTGCCAGCAGTTCCCTTCTAGCGGGAGTAAACATTCAGTACTTC. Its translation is CASSSLLAGVNIQYF.